The clone carrying this T cell receptor beta chain was counted a few times. The antigen remains unidentified. These data originate in a study of vaccination and CD4 T cells after COVID-19. Study background: Taking of post-vaccine samples occurred a median approximately 70 days after dose two (range 14 to 241). General study findings and limits: Early post-infection timepoints were not included, and relatively few convalescent patients were studied.

Oncomine TCR Beta short-read sequencing was applied to DNA from cultured CD4+ T cells. TCRdb re-derived calls from the PCR reads in MiXCR, one entry per CDR3 protein. The sample has about 22,000 distinct CDR3 sequences; less than 35% are singletons. V shed 2 bases, J shed 6 bases, and the junction held 3 bases outside the gene matches. There are 13 residues in the CDR3. CDR1 and CDR2 (germline): SGHTA, FQGTGA. Indicated time point: late sampling 161 to 241 days after vaccination in a few convalescent patients. Treatment given: roughly nine-day PBMC culture with coronavirus spike peptide pools or control peptides (ViraFEST assay).

This rearrangement joins TRBV7-3 to TRBJ1-2; 7 bases agree with TRBD1. The sequence was obtained from a human donor who had recovered from COVID-19. The specimen was CD4+ T cells from blood, cultured in vitro, collected about 7 months after SARS-CoV-2 vaccination. This CDR3 reads CASSLSGGDGYTF. CDR3 sequence (DNA): TGTGCCAGCAGCTTATCAGGGGGTGATGGCTACACCTTC.